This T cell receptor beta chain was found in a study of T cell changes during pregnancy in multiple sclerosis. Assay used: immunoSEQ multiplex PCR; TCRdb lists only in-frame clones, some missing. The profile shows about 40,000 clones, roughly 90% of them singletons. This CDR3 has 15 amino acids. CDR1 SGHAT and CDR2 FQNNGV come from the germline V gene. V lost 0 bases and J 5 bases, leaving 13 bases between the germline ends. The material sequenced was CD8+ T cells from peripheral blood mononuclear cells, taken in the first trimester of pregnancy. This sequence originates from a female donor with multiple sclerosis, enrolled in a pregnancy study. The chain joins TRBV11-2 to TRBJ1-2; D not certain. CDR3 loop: CASSLDYGSEYGYTF. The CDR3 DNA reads TGTGCCAGCAGCTTAGATTACGGGTCTGAATATGGCTACACCTTC. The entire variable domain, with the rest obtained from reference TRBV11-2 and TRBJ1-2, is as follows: EAGVAQSPRYKIIEKRQSVAFWCNPISGHATLYWYQQILGQGPKLLIQFQNNGVVDDSQLPKDRFSAERLKGVDSTLKIQPAKLEDSAVYLCASSLDYGSEYGYTFGSGTRLTVV.